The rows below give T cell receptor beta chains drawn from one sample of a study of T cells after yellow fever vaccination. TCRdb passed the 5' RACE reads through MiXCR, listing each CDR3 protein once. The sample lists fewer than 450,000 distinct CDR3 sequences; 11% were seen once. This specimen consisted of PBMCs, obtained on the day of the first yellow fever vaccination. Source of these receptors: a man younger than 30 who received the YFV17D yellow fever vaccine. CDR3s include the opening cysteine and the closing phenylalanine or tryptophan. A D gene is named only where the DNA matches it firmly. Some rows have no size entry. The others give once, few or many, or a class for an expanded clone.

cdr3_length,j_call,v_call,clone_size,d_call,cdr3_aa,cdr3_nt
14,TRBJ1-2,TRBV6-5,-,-,CASSYSEEKYGYTF,TGTGCCAGCAGTTACTCAGAGGAGAAATATGGCTACACCTTC
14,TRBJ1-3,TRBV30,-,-,CAWTSWTAVNTIYF,TGTGCCTGGACCTCGTGGACAGCGGTAAACACCATATATTTT
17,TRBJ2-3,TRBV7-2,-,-,CASSPSQGQDSTDTQYF,TGTGCCAGCAGCCCGTCCCAGGGGCAGGATAGCACAGATACGCAGTATTTT
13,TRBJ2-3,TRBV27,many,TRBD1,CASSRTGEDTQYF,TGTGCCAGCAGTAGAACAGGGGAAGATACGCAGTATTTT
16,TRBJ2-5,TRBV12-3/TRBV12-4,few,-,CASSWGVDSLRETQYF,TGTGCCAGCAGTTGGGGGGTAGACTCGCTCCGAGAGACCCAGTACTTC
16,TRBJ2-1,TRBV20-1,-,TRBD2,CSARDSSGGRNNEQFF,TGCAGTGCTAGAGACAGTAGCGGGGGAAGGAACAATGAGCAGTTCTTC
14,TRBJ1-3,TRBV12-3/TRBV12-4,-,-,CASSLLYSGNTIYF,TGTGCCAGCAGTTTATTATACTCTGGAAACACCATATATTTT
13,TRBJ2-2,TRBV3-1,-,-,CASSQDGAGELFF,TGTGCCAGCAGCCAAGACGGTGCCGGGGAGCTGTTTTTT
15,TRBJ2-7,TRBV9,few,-,CASSVGGGALDEQYF,TGTGCCAGCAGCGTAGGAGGAGGGGCCTTAGACGAGCAGTACTTC
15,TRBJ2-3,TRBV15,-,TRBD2,CATTSSGGTGATQYF,TGTGCCACCACGTCTAGCGGGGGGACGGGTGCTACGCAGTATTTT
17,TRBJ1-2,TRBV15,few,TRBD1,CATSRAGTGGRSYGYTF,TGTGCCACCAGCAGAGCCGGGACAGGGGGCCGTAGCTATGGCTACACCTTC
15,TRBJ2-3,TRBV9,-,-,CASSVGTVGTDTQYF,TGTGCCAGCAGCGTAGGGACAGTCGGCACAGATACGCAGTATTTT
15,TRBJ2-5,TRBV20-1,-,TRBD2,CSARIRASGGRTQYF,TGCAGTGCTAGAATCAGGGCTAGCGGGGGAAGGACCCAGTACTTC
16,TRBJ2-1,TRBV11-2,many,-,CASSPPGLGSYNEQFF,TGTGCCAGCAGTCCCCCGGGTTTGGGGTCCTACAATGAGCAGTTCTTC
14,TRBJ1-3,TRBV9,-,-,CASSVAPGVNTIYF,TGTGCCAGCAGCGTAGCTCCAGGGGTAAACACCATATATTTT
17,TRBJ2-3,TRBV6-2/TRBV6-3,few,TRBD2,CASSYPQTSGGADTQYF,TGTGCCAGCAGTTACCCCCAGACTAGCGGGGGGGCAGATACGCAGTATTTT
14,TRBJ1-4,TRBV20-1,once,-,CSARVSLGREKLFF,TGCAGTGCTAGAGTATCCCTAGGACGGGAAAAACTGTTTTTT
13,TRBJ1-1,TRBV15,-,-,CATSRETNTEAFF,TGTGCCACCAGCAGAGAGACTAACACTGAAGCTTTCTTT
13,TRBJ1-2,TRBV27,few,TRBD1,CASSFGTGDGYTF,TGTGCCAGCAGTTTCGGGACAGGGGACGGCTACACCTTC
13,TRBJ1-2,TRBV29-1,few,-,CSVAEGDNYGYTF,TGCAGCGTTGCGGAGGGGGATAACTATGGCTACACCTTC
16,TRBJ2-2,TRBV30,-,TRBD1,CAWRPTGTGSTGELFF,TGTGCCTGGAGGCCCACCGGGACAGGGTCCACCGGGGAGCTGTTTTTT
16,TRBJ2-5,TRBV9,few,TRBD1,CASSVAVRPGGETQYF,TGTGCCAGCAGCGTAGCGGTGCGCCCAGGGGGAGAGACCCAGTACTTC
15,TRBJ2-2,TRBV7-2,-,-,CASGKQGLNTGELFF,TGTGCCAGCGGCAAACAGGGATTGAACACCGGGGAGCTGTTTTTT
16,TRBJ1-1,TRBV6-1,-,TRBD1,CASRPQGAILGTEAFF,TGTGCCAGCAGACCTCAGGGGGCGATCTTGGGTACTGAAGCTTTCTTT
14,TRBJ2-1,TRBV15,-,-,CATSRVSGYNEQFF,TGTGCCACCAGCAGAGTCTCAGGGTACAATGAGCAGTTCTTC
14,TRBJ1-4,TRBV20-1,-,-,CSARDVAQNEKLFF,TGCAGTGCTAGAGATGTGGCCCAGAATGAAAAACTGTTTTTT
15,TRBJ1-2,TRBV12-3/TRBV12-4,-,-,CASSFGALSNYGYTF,TGTGCCAGCAGTTTCGGGGCCTTATCTAACTATGGCTACACCTTC
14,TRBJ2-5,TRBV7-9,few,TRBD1,CASRTGAVQETQYF,TGTGCCAGCAGGACAGGGGCCGTCCAAGAGACCCAGTACTTC
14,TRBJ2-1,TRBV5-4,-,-,CASSLEEENNEQFF,TGTGCCAGCAGCTTGGAGGAAGAGAACAATGAGCAGTTCTTC
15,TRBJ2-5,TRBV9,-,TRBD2,CASSVEGLAGETQYF,TGTGCCAGCAGCGTGGAAGGACTAGCGGGTGAGACCCAGTACTTC
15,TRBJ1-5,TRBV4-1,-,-,CASSQDHGFNQPQHF,TGCGCCAGCAGCCAAGATCACGGCTTCAATCAGCCCCAGCATTTT
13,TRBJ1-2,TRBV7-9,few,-,CASSSETNYGYTF,TGTGCCAGCAGCTCGGAGACTAACTATGGCTACACCTTC
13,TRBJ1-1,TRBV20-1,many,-,CSASKQGNTEAFF,TGCAGTGCTAGTAAACAGGGGAACACTGAAGCTTTCTTT
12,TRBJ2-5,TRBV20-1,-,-,CSAFAGLVTQYF,TGCAGTGCTTTCGCGGGGTTGGTGACCCAGTACTTC
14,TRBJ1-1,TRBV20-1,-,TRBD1,CSAREQGANTEAFF,TGCAGTGCTAGGGAACAGGGGGCGAACACTGAAGCTTTCTTT
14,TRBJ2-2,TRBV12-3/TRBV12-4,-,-,CASSLALPPGELFF,TGTGCCAGCAGTTTGGCCCTCCCCCCCGGGGAGCTGTTTTTT
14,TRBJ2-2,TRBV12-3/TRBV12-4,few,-,CASRKFTGIGELFF,TGTGCCAGCAGAAAGTTCACAGGGATCGGGGAGCTGTTTTTT